The next 27 T cell receptor beta chains were all read from a single sample in a study of early T cells in non-severe SARS-CoV-2 infection. TCRdb re-derived calls from the 5' RACE reads in MiXCR, one entry per CDR3 protein. This table holds 80,000 to 95,000 distinct CDR3 sequences, 14% found once. Sequenced: whole blood. These TCRs come from an adult who was a healthcare worker with PCR-confirmed SARS-CoV-2 infection or an uninfected control (not recorded which).

The gene calls are TRBV6-5 and TRBJ2-7; D is unresolved. The germline V and J ends were trimmed by 2 bases and 0 bases, with 17 bases remaining between them. This CDR3 comprises 17 residues. The germline gives CDR1 MNHEY, CDR2 SVGAGI. The CDR3 DNA follows: TGTGCCAGCAGTTACCAGAGTGCAGGAGCCGTCTCCTACGAGCAGTACTTC. Translating it yields CASSYQSAGAVSYEQYF.

This clonotype was counted once. The rearrangement uses TRBV28 and TRBJ2-2, with D maybe TRBD2 (5 bases). This CDR3 region has 14 residues. The ends were cut back, 4 bases at V and 4 bases at J, with 10 bases in the middle. The germline V gene has CDR1 MDHEN and CDR2 SYDVKM. This CDR3 is CASSWKRLTGELFF. The CDR3 nucleotides read TGTGCCAGCAGTTGGAAGCGGCTCACCGGGGAGCTGTTTTTT.

This clonotype was seen a few times. The gene calls are TRBV12-5 and TRBJ2-7; possibly TRBD1 for D (5 bases). Deletions cut 2 bases from V and 4 bases from J, with 15 bases between. There are 15 residues in the CDR3. Germline CDR1 LGHNT, CDR2 FRNRAP. CDR3 DNA: TGTGCTAGTGGTTTGAAGGCAGGGAAAATGTACGAGCAGTACTTC. Its translation is CASGLKAGKMYEQYF.

The chain has TRBV3-1 and TRBJ2-1; TRBD2 might be the D (5 bases). The CDR3 spans 15 residues. V was pared by 1 base and J by 6 bases, with 13 bases between. Germline V gives CDR1 LGHDT, CDR2 YNNKEL (reference sequence). CDR3 sequence (DNA): TGTGCCAGCAGCCAAGGGGCTAGCACGGGCAATGAGCAGTTCTTC. It is translated as CASSQGASTGNEQFF.

In this sample, this clonotype turned up many times. The rearrangement joins TRBV28 to TRBJ2-7, with 9 bases aligning to TRBD2. Germline V gives CDR1 MDHEN, CDR2 SYDVKM. The trim removed 5 bases at V and 6 bases at J, leaving 17 bases unmatched. The CDR3 sequence is 17 residues long. The CDR3 region has the DNA TGTGCCAGCAGTACCGCCGGGGCGGGACTAGCATCCGGCGAGCAGTACTTC. Protein sequence: CASSTAGAGLASGEQYF.

This clonotype has at least ten counts. The V and J genes are TRBV27 and TRBJ1-1; D may be TRBD1 (5 bases). The CDR3 extends over 14 amino acids. Germline assignment: CDR1 MNHEY and CDR2 SMNVEV (reference sequence). The ends were cut back, 3 bases at V and 12 bases at J, with 20 bases in the middle. The CDR3 DNA reads as TGTGCCAGCAGTTTTACGGGACTCACAGGTCTGACTTTCTTT. It encodes CASSFTGLTGLTFF.

There are many counts of this clonotype. The CDR3 loop is CASSPPGEEQFF. Written as DNA, the CDR3 is TGTGCCAGCAGCCCCCCGGGGGAGGAGCAGTTCTTC. The chain carries TRBV6-5 and TRBJ2-1, with D maybe TRBD2 (6 bases). V was cut by 6 bases and J by 10 bases, with 13 bases left in between. This CDR3 has 12 residues. Germline V gene lookup returns CDR1 MNHEY and CDR2 SVGAGI.

With respect to this clonotype: An end of the junction differs from the germline gene, which may be a read error. The rearrangement uses TRBV29-1 and TRBJ1-1; TRBD1 matches 8 bases. This CDR3 region has 10 residues. Looked up from germline, CDR1 is SQVTM and CDR2 is ANQGSEA. The DNA for the CDR3 is TGCAGCGCTGAACAGGGGGGAGCTTTCTTT. It encodes CSAEQGGAFF.

This clonotype was detected many times. The chain links TRBV10-3 to TRBJ2-5; D call uncertain. The CDR3 has 15 amino acids. The V gene lost 5 bases and the J gene lost 1 base, with 14 bases spanning the gap. The germline gives CDR1 ENHRY, CDR2 SYGVKD. CDR3 in DNA: TGTGCCATCAGTTCGGACGGTACCACCCAAGAGACCCAGTACTTC. It yields the protein CAISSDGTTQETQYF.

This chain links TRBV5-1 with TRBJ2-7, with D unresolved. The V and J ends lost 7 bases and 4 bases respectively, with 12 bases between them. The CDR3 is 12 amino acids. Germline CDR1 SGHRS, CDR2 YFSETQ. CDR3 nucleotide sequence: TGCGCCAGCGGACGTTCCGGTTACGAGCAGTACTTC. Translating it yields CASGRSGYEQYF. The whole variable domain, remainder taken from reference TRBV5-1 and TRBJ2-7, is KAGVTQTPRYLIKTRGQQVTLSCSPISGHRSVSWYQQTPGQGLQFLFEYFSETQRNKGNFPGRFSGRQFSNSRSEMNVSTLELGDSALYLCASGRSGYEQYFGPGTRLTVT.

The chain uses TRBV10-1 and TRBJ1-1; D is unresolved. The CDR3 has 13 amino acids. The V gene's germline CDR1 is WNHNN and CDR2 SYGVQD (reference sequence). V was clipped by 3 bases and J by 5 bases, with 10 bases between them. CDR3 region: CASSDSGSTEAFF. CDR3 nucleotide sequence: TGCGCCAGCAGTGACTCGGGGTCTACTGAAGCTTTCTTT.

The chain combines TRBV7-9 with TRBJ2-1; D is perhaps TRBD2 (7 bases). V lost 0 bases, J lost 5 bases, and 14 bases lay in between. The CDR3 sequence is 16 residues long. CDR1 is SEHNR and CDR2 is FQNEAQ in the germline V gene (reference sequence). Written as DNA, the CDR3 is TGTGCCAGCAGCTTAGCCCCCCGGGGGGCCCACAATGAGCAGTTCTTC. Translation: CASSLAPRGAHNEQFF.

V and J are TRBV4-1 and TRBJ2-7; D is uncertain. The CDR3 runs to 15 residues. V was shortened by 0 bases and J by 1 base, with 10 bases between the two germline ends. CDR1 MGHRA and CDR2 YSYEKL come from the germline V gene. The CDR3 DNA sequence: TGCGCCAGCAGCCAAGATGAGGACCTTTCCTACGAGCAGTACTTC. This gives the protein CASSQDEDLSYEQYF.

The rearrangement joins TRBV6-1 to TRBJ2-7; D is perhaps TRBD1 (6 bases). CDR1 and CDR2 (germline): MNHNS, SASEGT. The CDR3 is made up of 12 amino acids. The germline V and J ends were trimmed by 5 bases and 12 bases, with 17 bases remaining between them. The chain's CDR3 is CASSYSRDNSYF. As DNA, the CDR3 is TGTGCCAGCAGTTACAGCCGGGACAATTCGTACTTC.

This clonotype was observed a handful of times. The V gene is TRBV7-9, the J gene TRBJ1-3; D is undetermined. Germline CDR1 is SEHNR and CDR2 is FQNEAQ (reference sequence). The CDR3 is made up of 17 amino acids. Trimming shortened V by 2 bases and J by 0 bases, and 14 bases separated the two germline ends. CDR3 residues: CASSLFVGSPSGNTIYF. Written as DNA, the CDR3 is TGTGCCAGCAGCTTATTTGTTGGTAGTCCCTCTGGAAACACCATATATTTT.

In this sample, this clonotype turned up many times. The chain couples TRBV11-2 to TRBJ2-3, with 7 bases identical to TRBD2. CDR3 length equals 14 residues. V was pared by 1 base and J by 9 bases, with 7 bases of the junction left unmatched. CDR1 and CDR2 (germline): SGHAT, FQNNGV. Here the CDR3 reads CASSLGVTSNTQYF. The DNA of the CDR3 is TGTGCCAGCAGCTTAGGGGTGACTAGCAACACGCAGTATTTT.

The V and J genes are TRBV11-2 and TRBJ2-7, with 7 bases identical to TRBD2. This CDR3 contains 12 residues. The V segment lost 8 bases and the J segment 4 bases; nucleotides outside the gene matches: 5. The germline V gene has CDR1 SGHAT and CDR2 FQNNGV. The CDR3 nucleotides read TGTGCCAGCTCAACCGGGGGGTACGAGCAGTACTTC. Amino acid sequence: CASSTGGYEQYF.

This clonotype was found a few times. The rearrangement uses TRBV12-3 or TRBV12-4 and TRBJ2-7; possibly TRBD2 for D (6 bases). The CDR3 sequence is 14 residues long. V was pared by 5 bases and J by 7 bases, with 18 bases between. The CDR3 DNA sequence: TGTGCCAGCAGTGGGGGTTCTCGACGGGGGGAGCAGTACTTC. Protein sequence: CASSGGSRRGEQYF.

The rearrangement uses TRBV28 and TRBJ2-7, with 8 bases matching TRBD1. Trimming removed 7 bases from V and 3 bases from J; junction bases left unmatched: 8. The CDR3 spans 14 residues. Germline V CDR1 and CDR2: MDHEN, SYDVKM. The CDR3 protein is CASTPGQAYYEQYF. CDR3 coding DNA: TGTGCCAGCACCCCGGGACAGGCGTACTACGAGCAGTACTTC.

This clonotype turned up a few times. This rearrangement joins TRBV11-2 to TRBJ1-1; D perhaps matches TRBD1 (5 bases). The CDR3 has 13 residues. The germline V gene has CDR1 SGHAT and CDR2 FQNNGV. The V end lost 6 bases, the J end lost 6 bases, and 14 bases lay between the germline ends. For the CDR3, the DNA is TGTGCCAGCAGTCCAGCGGGGGTCCCTGAAGCTTTCTTT. Protein: CASSPAGVPEAFF.

This clonotype was seen at least ten times. This chain joins TRBV6-2 or TRBV6-3 and TRBJ2-2; D remains ambiguous. Deletions cut 5 bases from V and 10 bases from J, with 11 bases between. Germline V gene data show CDR1 as MNHEY and CDR2 as SVGEGT. The length of the CDR3 is 12 residues. CDR3 protein: CASSPQRVELFF. The CDR3 DNA is TGTGCCAGCAGTCCCCAGCGAGTGGAGCTGTTTTTT.

This clonotype was detected a few times. The chain uses TRBV6-5 and TRBJ2-7; D remains ambiguous. V was shortened by 5 bases and J by 1 base, with 12 bases between the two germline ends. The germline CDR1 and CDR2 sequences are MNHEY and SVGAGI. The CDR3 totals 14 residues. The CDR3 is CASSPRTESYEQYF. CDR3 DNA: TGTGCCAGCAGTCCGCGTACAGAATCCTACGAGCAGTACTTC.

The V call is TRBV7-9, the J call TRBJ1-1, with D hard to call. Trimming pared 1 base from V and 4 bases from J, leaving 13 bases between. Looked up from germline, CDR1 is SEHNR and CDR2 is FQNEAQ (reference sequence). This CDR3 has 15 amino acids. The CDR3: CASSLDVDLGTEAFF. The CDR3 nucleotides read TGTGCCAGCAGCTTAGACGTGGATCTGGGCACTGAAGCTTTCTTT.

This clonotype appeared a few times. The J gene is TRBJ1-4, the V gene TRBV3-1, with a weak D call TRBD1 (5 bases). Germline values: CDR1 LGHDT, CDR2 YNNKEL (reference sequence). The CDR3 has 15 residues. V shed 2 bases and J shed 1 base, with 8 bases lying between them. CDR3 coding DNA: TGTGCCAGCAGCCAAAGGAGGGGAACTAATGAAAAACTGTTTTTT. Amino acids: CASSQRRGTNEKLFF.

This clonotype was picked up a small number of times. This chain uses TRBV6-2 or TRBV6-3 with TRBJ2-1; 9 nucleotides align to TRBD2. Unmatched junction bases numbered 7, after V lost 0 bases and J lost 7 bases. This CDR3 is built from 16 residues. Germline V lookup: CDR1 MNHEY, CDR2 SVGEGT. Written as DNA, the CDR3 is TGTGCCAGCAGTTACTCCAGCGGGGGGATGTCAAATGAGCAGTTCTTC. Translated, it gives CASSYSSGGMSNEQFF.

The gene calls are TRBV3-1 and TRBJ2-3; D not resolved. Germline V gene lookup returns CDR1 LGHDT and CDR2 YNNKEL (reference sequence). This CDR3 has 12 residues. The ends were cut back, 4 bases at V and 3 bases at J, with 5 bases in the middle. The CDR3 protein is CASSLLTDTQYF. The CDR3 nucleotides are TGTGCCAGCAGCCTATTAACAGATACGCAGTATTTT.

This clonotype was seen a handful of times. The chain recombines TRBV6-4 with TRBJ1-1; D is ambiguous. CDR1 and CDR2 (germline): MRHNA, SNTAGT. The V and J ends lost 5 bases and 0 bases respectively, with 7 bases between them. The CDR3 runs 13 residues. CDR3 coding DNA: TGTGCCAGCAGTTCCTATATGAACACTGAAGCTTTCTTT. Translation gives CASSSYMNTEAFF.